This TCR beta chain was obtained from a study of patients and donors after allogeneic stem cell transplantation. Germline CDR1 and CDR2: SEHNR and FQNEAQ (reference sequence). The CDR3 has 15 residues. Trimming stripped 0 bases from V and 8 bases from J, with 14 bases between. TCRdb passed the RT-PCR reads through MiXCR, listing each CDR3 protein once. The sample lists under 200,000 distinct CDR3 sequences, roughly 30% occurring once. The chain has TRBV7-9 and TRBJ2-1; perhaps D is TRBD1 or TRBD2 (5 bases each). The sequencing input was blood, either unsorted or a sorted T cell fraction (not recorded which). The receptor's source is a human donor who was either an allogeneic HSCT recipient or a stem cell or donor lymphocyte infusion donor (not recorded which). It is not recorded whose cells these are; they may come from a transplant donor. This chain's CDR3 is CASSLALNRGDEQFF. For the CDR3, the DNA is TGTGCCAGCAGCTTAGCGCTAAACAGAGGGGATGAGCAGTTCTTC.